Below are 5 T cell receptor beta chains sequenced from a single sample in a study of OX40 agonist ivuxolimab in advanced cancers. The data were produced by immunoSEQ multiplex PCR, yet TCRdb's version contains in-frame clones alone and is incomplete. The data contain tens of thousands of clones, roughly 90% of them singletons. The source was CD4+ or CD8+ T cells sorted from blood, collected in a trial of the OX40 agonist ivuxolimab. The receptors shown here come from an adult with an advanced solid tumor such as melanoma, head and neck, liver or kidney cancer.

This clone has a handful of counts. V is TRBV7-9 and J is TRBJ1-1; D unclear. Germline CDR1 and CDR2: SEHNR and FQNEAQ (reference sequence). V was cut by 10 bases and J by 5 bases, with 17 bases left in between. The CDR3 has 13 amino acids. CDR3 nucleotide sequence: TGTGCCACCCTTAGCCGGCCCGAGACTGAAGCTTTCTTT. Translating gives CATLSRPETEAFF.

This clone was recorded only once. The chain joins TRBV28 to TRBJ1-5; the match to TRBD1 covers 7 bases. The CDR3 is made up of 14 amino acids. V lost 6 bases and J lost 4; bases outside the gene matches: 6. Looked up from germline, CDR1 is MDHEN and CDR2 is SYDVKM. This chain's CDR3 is CASSLGQLNQPQHF. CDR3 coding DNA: TGTGCCAGCAGCCTGGGACAGCTTAATCAGCCCCAGCATTTT. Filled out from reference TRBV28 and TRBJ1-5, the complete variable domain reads DVKVTQSSRYLVKRTGEKVFLECVQDMDHENMFWYRQDPGLGLRLIYFSYDVKMKEKGDIPEGYSVSREKKERFSLILESASTNQTSMYLCASSLGQLNQPQHFGDGTRLSIL.

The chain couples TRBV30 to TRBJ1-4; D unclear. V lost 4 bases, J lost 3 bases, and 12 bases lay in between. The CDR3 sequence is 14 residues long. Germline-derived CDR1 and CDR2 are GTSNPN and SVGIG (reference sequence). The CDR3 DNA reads TGTGCCTGGAACCGAGGTGGGGCTAATGAAAAACTGTTTTTT. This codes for CAWNRGGANEKLFF.

CDR3 in amino acids: CASSLLENDQPQHF. The CDR3 DNA follows: TGTGCCAGCAGTTTGCTTGAAAACGATCAGCCCCAGCATTTT. The rearrangement links TRBV28 to TRBJ1-5; no clear D. V lost 3 bases and J lost 5, with 11 bases in between. The CDR3 extends over 14 amino acids. Per the germline V gene, CDR1 is MDHEN and CDR2 is SYDVKM.

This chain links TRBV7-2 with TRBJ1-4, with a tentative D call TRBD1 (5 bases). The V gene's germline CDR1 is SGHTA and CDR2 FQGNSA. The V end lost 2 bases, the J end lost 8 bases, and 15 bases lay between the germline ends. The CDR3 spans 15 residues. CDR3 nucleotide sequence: TGTGCCAGCAGCTTAAAGGGGACGCGTCTGGAAAAACTGTTTTTT. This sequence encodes CASSLKGTRLEKLFF. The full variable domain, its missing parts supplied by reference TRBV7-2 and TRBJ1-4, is GAGVSQSPSNKVTEKGKDVELRCDPISGHTALYWYRQSLGQGLEFLIYFQGNSAPDKSGLPSDRFSAERTGGSVSTLTIQRTQQEDSAVYLCASSLKGTRLEKLFFGSGTQLSVL.